This T cell receptor (beta chain) was retrieved from a study of blood T cell repertoires in COVID-19 (dated by TCRdb to between 2020 and 2021). About the study as a whole: The collaborator samples originated in the United States, Italy and Spain and spanned the acute and convalescent phases of COVID-19. The prospective study material was composed of cDNA or gDNA derived from T cells, B-cell-depleted T cells, or PBMCs. Subjects who had been exposed to COVID-19, were actively infected with it, or had recovered from it provided the deeply sampled blood TCRbeta repertoires that made up the dataset. The repertoires were made available in a free public database intended to serve as a resource for research on the immune response to SARS-CoV-2. The samples were drawn from two sources: the first 160 participants of the ongoing ImmuneRACE study, and 1,200 or so subjects contributed by 6 global collaborators. A de-identified subject ID, COVID-19 status, age in years and sex were almost always included in the sample metadata. Where available, HLA class I and class II types were taken from metadata supplied by the sample provider and were not determined by assay-based typing. Study-wide findings and limitations: How much clinical and demographic metadata was included differed by source and by participant, and the metadata was provided uncurated.

Relative to germline, V is missing 4 bases and J is missing 6 bases, with 2 bases of the junction outside any gene match. The germline V gene yields SNHLY for CDR1 and FYNNEI for CDR2. The CDR3 sequence holds 13 residues, the cysteine and phenylalanine included. CDR3 DNA is the only sequence kept; it has 39 bases, read in frame from the first base. One collaborating source in Seattle enrolled patients while the patients were actively infected and followed the patients over time throughout the course of disease. The collaborating institutions used their own protocols to collect whole blood in K2EDTA tubes. For TCRbeta analysis, collaborators shipped samples in one of three forms: frozen whole blood, isolated PBMCs, or DNA extracted from either of those sample types. TCRbeta CDR3 regions were amplified from genomic DNA by means of the immunoSEQ Assay, a bias-controlled multiplex PCR. In the authors' own workflow: Nucleated cell counts per sample were estimated from amplification of reference gene primers within the assay. To quantify the absolute abundance of each unique TCRbeta CDR3 rearrangement, sequence reads were collapsed and filtered. Productive Simpson clonality was computed per sample as the square root of Simpson's diversity index over productive rearrangements. TCRdb took this table from immuneACCESS and kept in-frame rearrangements with V and J called. Such tables lack part of the clones; where checked against another copy, unresolved V genes explain under half of the gap, and the rest is unexplained. V and J calls and clone size are copied from that table; D and trimming were computed from the DNA. This sample has over 85,000 clones in its table, and more than 90% of those were observed once. The leading ten clones occupy 1.5% to 2% of the sample.

Note on this clone: There is no known antigen for this receptor. No base-level quality is on record; no much larger clone is a single base apart.

The receptor was derived from a woman aged 45-65 years with COVID-19, enrolled during active disease. Sequenced sample: peripheral blood. This receptor chain uses TRBV2 and TRBJ2-5; TRBD2 fits 10 bases in the junction. The sequenced DNA is TGTGCCAGCAGTGCGGGACTAGCGAAGACCCAGTACTTC. It specifies CASSAGLAKTQYF.